One T cell receptor (beta chain) is described in this entry. Its antigen remains unidentified. Base qualities are not recorded, but no much larger clone differs from it by a single base. The germline V and J ends show losses of 4 bases and 0 bases respectively, and no gene match explains 9 bases of the junction. Measured from the cysteine to the phenylalanine, the CDR3 is 17 residues long. Just the 51-base CDR3 DNA is kept, in frame starting at base 1. As encoded in the germline V gene, CDR1 is SGHVS while CDR2 is FQNEAQ. The immunoSEQ Assay, a bias-controlled multiplex PCR, was used to amplify TCRbeta CDR3 regions from genomic DNA. Concerning the study's data processing: The number of nucleated cells in each sample was estimated by amplification of reference gene primers within the assay. Sequence reads were collapsed and filtered to measure the absolute abundance of every unique TCRbeta CDR3 rearrangement. For each sample, productive Simpson clonality was calculated as the square root of Simpson's diversity index across productive rearrangements. Drawn from immuneACCESS, this table holds only the in-frame rearrangements with V and J called that TCRdb kept. Clones are partly lost; checked studies trace under half to an unresolved V gene and leave the rest unexplained. That table furnishes V, J and clone size, whereas the DNA furnished D and trimming. The sample includes around 200,000 clones, with 80% to 85% observed a single time. Approximately 5.4% of the sample lies in the top ten.

This sample is drawn from a study of blood T cell repertoires in COVID-19 (dated by TCRdb to 2018 to 2021). With regard to the full study: Samples covering the acute and convalescent phases of COVID-19 were provided by collaborators in the United States, Italy and Spain. The samples were drawn from two sources: the first 160 participants of the ongoing ImmuneRACE study, and 950 to 1,500 subjects contributed by 6 global collaborators. The material from the prospective study consisted of cDNA or gDNA derived from T cells, B-cell-depleted T cells, or PBMCs. Subjects who had been exposed to COVID-19, were actively infected with it, or had recovered from it provided the deeply sampled blood TCRbeta repertoires that made up the dataset. HLA class I and class II types, where available, came from metadata supplied by the sample provider rather than from assay-based typing. A de-identified subject ID, COVID-19 status, age in years and sex were almost always included in the sample metadata. A freely available public database, intended as a resource for researchers studying the immune response to SARS-CoV-2, is where the repertoires were released. Findings and caveats that apply to the study as a whole: The amount of clinical and demographic metadata varied by source and participant and was provided uncurated.

The collaborating institutions used their own protocols to collect whole blood in K2EDTA tubes. For TCRbeta analysis, collaborators shipped samples in one of three forms: frozen whole blood, isolated PBMCs, or DNA extracted from either of those sample types. The origin of this receptor is a human donor in a cohort sampled during active COVID-19. The chain is encoded by TRBV7-8 joined to TRBJ2-3; 8 bases in the junction line up with TRBD2. Sequencing used peripheral blood. The nucleotides are TGTGCCAGCAGCTCCTTTACTAGCGGTTTGAGCACAGATACGCAGTATTTT. Translated, this is CASSSFTSGLSTDTQYF.